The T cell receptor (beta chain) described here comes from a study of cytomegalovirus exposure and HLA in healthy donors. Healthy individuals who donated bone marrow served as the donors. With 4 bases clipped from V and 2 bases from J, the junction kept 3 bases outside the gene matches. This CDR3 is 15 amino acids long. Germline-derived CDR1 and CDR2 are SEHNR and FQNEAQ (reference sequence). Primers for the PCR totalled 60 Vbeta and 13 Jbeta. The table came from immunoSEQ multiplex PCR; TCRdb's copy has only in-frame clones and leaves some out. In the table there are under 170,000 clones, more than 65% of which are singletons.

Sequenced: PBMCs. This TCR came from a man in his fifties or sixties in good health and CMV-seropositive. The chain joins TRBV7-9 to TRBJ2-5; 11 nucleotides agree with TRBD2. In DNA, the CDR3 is TGTGCCAGCAGCTCTAGCGGGAGGATACAAGAGACCCAGTACTTC. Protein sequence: CASSSSGRIQETQYF.